This T cell receptor beta chain came from a study of OX40 agonist ivuxolimab in advanced cancers. Turning to the study itself: The study gave patients intravenous ivuxolimab at 0.01 to 10 mg/kg every 2 weeks. Patients in dose escalation had liver, melanoma, kidney or head and neck cancers.

Whole-study results and caveats: Clonal expansion was among the lowest in partial responders at 0.1-3.0 mg/kg, especially CD8+. On average, a greater number of expanded clones characterised CD8+ T cells relative to CD4+.

Clones were read by immunoSEQ multiplex PCR, and TCRdb kept only the in-frame ones, dropping some. The repertoire includes 100,000 to 110,000 clones, approximately 90% of them detected once, and roughly 0.56% sits in the top ten. This clone was seen a single time. The antigen remains undetermined. CDR3 length: 14 amino acids. Germline-derived CDR1 and CDR2 are SGHRS and YFSETQ. The J segment lost 4 bases and the V segment lost 4 bases, leaving 8 bases of the junction unmatched. The source material was CD4+ or CD8+ T cells sorted from blood, sampled in a trial of the OX40 agonist ivuxolimab. The source is an adult with an advanced solid tumor such as melanoma, head and neck, liver or kidney cancer. V and J are TRBV5-1 and TRBJ2-7; 7 positions match TRBD1. CDR3 sequence: CASSKGGTVYEQYF. The DNA of the CDR3 is TGCGCCAGCAGCAAAGGGGGCACCGTTTACGAGCAGTACTTC.